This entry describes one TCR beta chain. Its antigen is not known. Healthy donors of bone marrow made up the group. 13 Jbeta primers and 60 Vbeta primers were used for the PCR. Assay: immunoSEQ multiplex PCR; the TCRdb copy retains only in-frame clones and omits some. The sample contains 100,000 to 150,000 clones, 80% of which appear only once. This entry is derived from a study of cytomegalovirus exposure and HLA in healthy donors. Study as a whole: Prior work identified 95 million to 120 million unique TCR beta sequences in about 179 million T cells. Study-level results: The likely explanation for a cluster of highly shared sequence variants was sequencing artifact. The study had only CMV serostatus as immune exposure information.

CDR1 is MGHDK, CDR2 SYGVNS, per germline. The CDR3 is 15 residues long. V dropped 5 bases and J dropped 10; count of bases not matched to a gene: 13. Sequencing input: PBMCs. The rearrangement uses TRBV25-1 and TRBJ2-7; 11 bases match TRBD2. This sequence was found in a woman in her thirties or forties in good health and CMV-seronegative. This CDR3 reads CASSPPRLAGYGQYF. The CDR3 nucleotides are TGTGCCAGCAGTCCCCCGAGACTAGCGGGATACGGTCAGTACTTC.